This TCR beta chain was observed in a study of CD8 T cells in ankylosing spondylitis. There are 15 residues in the CDR3. Per germline, CDR1 SGHTA and CDR2 FQGNSA. V was clipped by 5 bases and J by 1 base, with 14 bases between them. Quantitative 5'-RACE with molecular barcodes was used to make the TCR beta libraries. TCRdb re-called the 5' RACE reads with MiXCR, one entry per CDR3 protein. The sample consists of 100,000 to 150,000 distinct CDR3 sequences, about a tenth of them appearing once. V gene TRBV7-2 combines with J gene TRBJ1-1, with a possible D match to TRBD1 (6 bases). The material sequenced was blood, either unsorted or a sorted T cell fraction (not recorded which). This sequence originates from a male donor with ankylosing spondylitis or in good health (not recorded which). Written as DNA, the CDR3 is TGTGCCAGCAGCCGTACCCAGGGGCGGAACACTGAAGCTTTCTTT. This encodes CASSRTQGRNTEAFF.